This entry lists 14 T cell receptor beta chains sequenced from one sample in a study of T cells in Graves' hyperthyroidism and ophthalmopathy. Researchers took RNA transcripts and amplified the TCR beta CDR3 regions from them. During a first-round RT-PCR of the TCR CDR3, the HTBI primer set was used. A single record per CDR3 protein comes from TCRdb applying MiXCR to the multiplex PCR reads. This table has hundreds of thousands of distinct CDR3 sequences, less than 15% appearing once. Material: blood. The receptors come from a woman aged 18-35 years with Graves' hyperthyroidism.

This clonotype was detected ten times or more. This CDR3 is CASSSGQYLYGYTF. CDR3 nucleotide sequence: TGTGCCAGCAGTTCGGGACAGTACCTCTATGGCTACACCTTC. The rearrangement uses TRBV28 and TRBJ1-2; 7 positions agree with TRBD1. Losses at the gene ends were 4 bases for V and 4 bases for J; bases not matched to a gene: 6. This CDR3 contains 14 residues. CDR1 and CDR2 from the germline V gene are MDHEN and SYDVKM.

This clonotype was seen repeatedly, ten times or more. The chain recombines TRBV12-3 or TRBV12-4 with TRBJ2-1; 9 nucleotides align to TRBD2. The CDR3 length is 15 residues. After removal of 3 bases from V and 5 bases from J, the junction contained 5 bases not matched to a gene. The CDR3 region is CASSFVLAGHNEQFF. In DNA, the CDR3 is TGTGCCAGCAGTTTCGTGCTAGCGGGACACAATGAGCAGTTCTTC.

A few counts support this clonotype. CDR3 in amino acids: CASSFRGPNEKLFF. The CDR3 DNA reads as TGTGCCAGCAGTTTCAGGGGCCCCAATGAAAAACTGTTTTTT. The gene calls are TRBV6-1 and TRBJ1-4; D perhaps matches TRBD1 (6 bases). Looked up from germline, CDR1 is MNHNS and CDR2 is SASEGT. The CDR3 extends over 14 amino acids. The V gene lost 5 bases and the J gene lost 5 bases, with 12 bases spanning the gap.

The V and J genes are TRBV4-1 and TRBJ2-7; D is possibly TRBD2 (5 bases). The germline CDR1 and CDR2 sequences are MGHRA and YSYEKL. V shed 4 bases and J shed 3 bases, with 13 bases lying between them. The CDR3 runs 14 residues. The CDR3 protein is CASSPRDMGYEQYF. As DNA, the CDR3 is TGCGCCAGCAGCCCCCGGGATATGGGCTACGAGCAGTACTTC.

This clonotype has ten or more counts. This chain joins TRBV12-3 or TRBV12-4 and TRBJ1-1, with 9 bases lining up with TRBD1. This CDR3 is built from 14 residues. The V gene end was trimmed by 5 bases and the J gene end by 3 bases; junction bases not matched to a gene: 4. The CDR3 loop reads CASSTGQGYTEAFF. For the CDR3, the DNA is TGTGCCAGCAGTACAGGACAGGGGTACACTGAAGCTTTCTTT.

V is TRBV6-1 and J is TRBJ1-4; D ambiguous. Germline-derived CDR1 and CDR2 are MNHNS and SASEGT. This CDR3 region has 14 residues. V shed 10 bases and J shed 0 bases, with 12 bases lying between them. CDR3 coding DNA: TGTGCCACCCTGACCCCAGCAACTAATGAAAAACTGTTTTTT. Translated: CATLTPATNEKLFF.

This clonotype was counted a few times. This chain connects TRBV6-1 to TRBJ2-5, with TRBD1 matching 8 bases. The J segment lost 1 base and the V segment lost 5 bases, leaving 9 bases of the junction unmatched. This CDR3 spans 16 amino acids. From germline, CDR1 is MNHNS and CDR2 SASEGT. CDR3 protein: CASSLSGTGGQETQYF. The DNA of the CDR3 is TGTGCCAGCAGTCTCTCCGGGACAGGAGGCCAAGAGACCCAGTACTTC.

In its sample, this clonotype was seen many times. The rearrangement links TRBV11-2 to TRBJ2-5, with D possibly TRBD2 on 5 matching bases. The V gene lost 10 bases and the J gene lost 4 bases, with 13 bases spanning the gap. Germline V gene data show CDR1 as SGHAT and CDR2 as FQNNGV. CDR3 length: 12 residues. The CDR3 reads CATRAGGETQYF. The CDR3 bases are TGTGCCACGAGGGCGGGTGGAGAGACCCAGTACTTC.

Remarks on this clonotype: A single base separates this from a much larger clone, so it may be a read error. The rearrangement links TRBV30 to TRBJ1-5, with D possibly being TRBD1 (5 bases). Germline V gives CDR1 GTSNPN, CDR2 SVGIG (reference sequence). The CDR3 runs to 15 residues. The CDR3 reads CAWWVLPGEHHPQHF. The CDR3 DNA follows: TGTGCCTGGTGGGTTCTTCCGGGGGAACATCATCCCCAGCATTTT.

This clonotype occurred many times. The chain combines TRBV24-1 with TRBJ2-3; D may correspond to TRBD1 or TRBD2 (5 bases each). The V gene lost 5 bases and the J gene lost 3 bases, with 11 bases spanning the gap. The CDR3 sequence is 14 residues long. CDR1 KGHDR and CDR2 SFDVKD come from the germline V gene. The CDR3 is CATSVTGPTDTQYF. CDR3 in DNA: TGTGCCACCAGTGTGACGGGACCGACAGATACGCAGTATTTT.

This clonotype appeared many times. This chain links TRBV20-1 with TRBJ2-3, with TRBD2 matching over 8 bases. CDR3 length: 13 amino acids. The germline gives CDR1 DFQATT, CDR2 SNEGSKA (reference sequence). With 7 bases clipped from V and 6 bases from J, the junction kept 9 bases outside the gene matches. The CDR3 DNA reads as TGCAGTGTCGAGCGGGAGTGGTTCGATACGCAGTATTTT. Protein: CSVEREWFDTQYF.

The chain has TRBV6-5 and TRBJ1-2, with D tentatively TRBD1 (6 bases). The length of the CDR3 is 16 residues. CDR1 is MNHEY and CDR2 is SVGAGI in the germline V gene. Trimming removed 2 bases from V and 4 bases from J, with 17 bases in between. The CDR3 region is CASSYASGQTLYGYTF. CDR3 DNA sequence: TGTGCCAGCAGTTACGCCTCAGGACAGACCCTCTATGGCTACACCTTC.

This chain links TRBV29-1 with TRBJ1-4, with TRBD1 matching over 11 bases. Germline CDR1 and CDR2: SQVTM and ANQGSEA. V trimming: 4 bases; J trimming: 10 bases; junction bases outside the gene matches: 14. CDR3 size: 16 residues. CDR3 nucleotide sequence: TGCAGCGTTGGCCCCGGACAGGGGGCGTCGGGAGGAAAACTGTTTTTT. Its translation: CSVGPGQGASGGKLFF.

This clonotype has only a few counts. The chain combines TRBV5-4 with TRBJ2-5, with D possibly called TRBD1 or TRBD2 (6 bases each). V was shortened by 2 bases and J by 4 bases, with 12 bases between the two germline ends. The CDR3 spans 14 residues. Germline-derived CDR1 and CDR2 are SGHNT and YYREEE (reference sequence). The CDR3 sequence: CASSFKGGGETQYF. CDR3 sequence (DNA): TGTGCCAGCAGCTTCAAGGGGGGAGGAGAGACCCAGTACTTC.